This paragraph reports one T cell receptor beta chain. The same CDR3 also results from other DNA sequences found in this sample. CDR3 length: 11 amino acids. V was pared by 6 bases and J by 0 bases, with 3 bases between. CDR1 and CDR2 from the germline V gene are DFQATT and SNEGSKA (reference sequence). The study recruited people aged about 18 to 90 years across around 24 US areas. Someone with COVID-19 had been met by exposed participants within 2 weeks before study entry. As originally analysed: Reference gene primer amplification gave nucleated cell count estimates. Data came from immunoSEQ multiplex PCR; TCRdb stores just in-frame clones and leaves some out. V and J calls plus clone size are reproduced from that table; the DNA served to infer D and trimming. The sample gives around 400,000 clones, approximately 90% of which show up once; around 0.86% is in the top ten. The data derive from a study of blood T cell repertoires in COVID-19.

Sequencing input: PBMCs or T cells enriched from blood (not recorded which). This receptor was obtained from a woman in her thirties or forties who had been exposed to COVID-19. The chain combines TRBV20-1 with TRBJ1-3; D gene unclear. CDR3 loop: CSALSGNTIYF. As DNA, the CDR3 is TGCAGTGCACTCTCTGGAAACACCATATATTTT.